The sequence of this TCR beta chain was determined in a study of OX40 agonist ivuxolimab in advanced cancers. Study at large: The drug used for patients, ivuxolimab, was an agonistic anti-OX40 (CD134) antibody.

Trimming took off 0 bases at V and 2 bases at J, with 13 bases between the two ends. In germline, CDR1 is PRHDT, CDR2 FYEKMQ (reference sequence). The CDR3 has 16 residues. Clones were read by immunoSEQ multiplex PCR, and TCRdb kept only the in-frame ones, dropping some. The sample contains roughly 97,000 clones, roughly nine tenths of which appear only once. Concerning this clone itself: No antigen is known for it.

Study findings and constraints: In a subset of nonresponders, normalized T-cell clonal expansion was also low. Among the lowest levels of clonal expansion were found in partial responders at 0.1-3.0 mg/kg.

The receptor was isolated from an adult with an advanced solid tumor such as melanoma, head and neck, liver or kidney cancer. The rearrangement joins TRBV13 to TRBJ1-2, with a tentative D call TRBD1 (5 bases). The sequencing here drew on CD4+ or CD8+ T cells sorted from blood, taken in a trial of the OX40 agonist ivuxolimab. CDR3 DNA sequence: TGTGCCAGCAGCTTAGGCCTTGGGGCAGGGAACTATGGCTACACCTTC. As protein: CASSLGLGAGNYGYTF. Combining the CDR3 with reference TRBV13 and TRBJ1-2 gives the whole variable domain AAGVIQSPRHLIKEKRETATLKCYPIPRHDTVYWYQQGPGQDPQFLISFYEKMQSDKGSIPDRFSAQQFSDYHSELNMSSLELGDSALYFCASSLGLGAGNYGYTFGSGTRLTVV.